This T cell receptor (beta chain) comes out of a study of T cell repertoires in cytomegalovirus infection. Study as a whole: Used in the study were CMV epitopes, some recently identified and HLA-C-restricted, others well-studied and HLA-B-restricted. Evidence of both CMV infection and a matching HLA type came from public TCR beta signatures. Study conclusions and caveats: Carriers of CMV and the relevant HLA type were discriminated by public TCR beta frequency. The ex vivo response showed dominance by HLA-C-restricted CMV-specific TCR beta clonotypes.

From the reads, TCRdb called clonotypes with MiXCR, one entry per CDR3 protein. The sample shows around 300,000 distinct CDR3 sequences, under 25% of them seen only once. The ends lost 4 bases at V and 0 bases at J; junction bases unmatched: 7. The CDR3 has 17 amino acids. This clonotype turned up a few times. Its specificity is unknown. This receptor was taken from a human donor in good health (CMV status not recorded). Some clones in this sample may be carry-over from other donors' samples. The sequenced sample was cultured PBMCs, obtained from culture after CMV antigen stimulation. The rearrangement links TRBV12-3 or TRBV12-4 to TRBJ2-2; 8 positions match TRBD1. CDR3 sequence: CASSSSQGATNTGELFF. CDR3 DNA sequence: TGTGCCAGCAGTTCCTCCCAGGGGGCAACGAACACCGGGGAGCTGTTTTTT.